Presented here are 18 T cell receptor beta chains from one specimen sequenced in a study of blood T cell repertoires in COVID-19 (dated by TCRdb to 2020 to 2022). Library preparation used the immunoSEQ multiplex PCR assay. TCRdb provides this immuneACCESS table in a form limited to in-frame rearrangements. Some clones are lacking; in checked studies, under half of them reflect an unresolved V gene, and why the rest are absent is not known. The sample data list 360,000 or so clones, and about nine tenths of these were observed just once. 0.95% to 1.1% of the sample lies in the top ten. The specimen sequenced was PBMCs or T cells enriched from blood (not recorded which). Receptors were obtained from a woman in her twenties or thirties who had been exposed to COVID-19.

The table lists this clone with a count of one. The CDR3 nucleotides read TGTGCCAGCAGCTTAACGGCCGGGGCGGGAGCCGGGGAGCTGTTTTTT. It specifies CASSLTAGAGAGELFF. The chain couples TRBV7-3 to TRBJ2-2; the match to TRBD2 covers 7 bases. Germline CDR1 and CDR2: SGHTA and FQGTGA. This CDR3 is 16 amino acids long. V gave up 0 bases and J gave up 6 bases; unmatched junction bases: 7.

V usage is TRBV19 and J usage is TRBJ1-1; D remains unclear. V shed 7 bases and J shed 5 bases, with 14 bases lying between them. Germline loops: CDR1 LNHDA, CDR2 SQIVND (reference sequence). The CDR3 extends over 13 amino acids. CDR3 residues: CASILLGGTEAFF. For the CDR3, the DNA is TGTGCCAGTATACTCCTCGGAGGGACTGAAGCTTTCTTT.

V is TRBV29-1 and J is TRBJ2-2, with a tentative D call TRBD1 (5 bases). Germline CDR1 SQVTM, CDR2 ANQGSEA. The V end lost 5 bases, the J end lost 4 bases, and 23 bases lay between the germline ends. This CDR3 spans 17 amino acids. The CDR3 region is CSVPQGFGASFTGELFF. CDR3 bases: TGCAGCGTTCCGCAGGGTTTTGGGGCGTCGTTCACCGGGGAGCTGTTTTTT.

The rearrangement links TRBV7-9 to TRBJ2-3, with 7 bases fitting TRBD2. CDR3 length: 17 residues. Losses at the gene ends were 1 base for V and 4 bases for J; bases not matched to a gene: 11. Germline CDR1 and CDR2: SEHNR and FQNEAQ (reference sequence). This chain's CDR3 is CASSLGSGGVSADTQYF. CDR3 nucleotide sequence: TGTGCCAGCAGCTTAGGATCGGGGGGAGTAAGTGCAGATACGCAGTATTTT.

The chain joins TRBV5-1 to TRBJ2-5; D perhaps matches TRBD1 (6 bases). This CDR3 is built from 19 residues. CDR1 and CDR2 (germline): SGHRS, YFSETQ. Trimming cost V 0 bases and J 1 base, with 22 bases left between them. This CDR3 reads CASSLALVGGRSFQETQYF. CDR3 DNA sequence: TGCGCCAGCAGCTTGGCCCTCGTAGGGGGACGGAGTTTCCAAGAGACCCAGTACTTC.

J is TRBJ1-1 and V is TRBV6-6, with a tentative D call TRBD1 (6 bases). The CDR3 loop spans 16 amino acids. V lost 2 bases and J 0 bases, leaving 13 bases between the germline ends. Germline-derived CDR1 and CDR2 are MNHNY and SVGAGI (reference sequence). CDR3 sequence: CASSYPAGQMNTEAFF. The CDR3 bases are TGTGCCAGCAGTTACCCTGCAGGACAGATGAACACTGAAGCTTTCTTT.

This clone was counted a few times. This chain links TRBV28 with TRBJ2-1, with TRBD2 as a possible D gene (6 bases). This CDR3 is built from 14 residues. The ends were cut back, 2 bases at V and 2 bases at J, with 7 bases in the middle. CDR1 and CDR2 from the germline V gene are MDHEN and SYDVKM. CDR3: CASSLTSPYNEQFF. The CDR3 nucleotides are TGTGCCAGCAGTTTAACTAGCCCCTACAATGAGCAGTTCTTC.

This clone was counted ten times or more. The chain joins TRBV19 to TRBJ1-5; 8 nucleotides match TRBD1. The junction had 5 bases not matched to a gene; V was cut back by 6 bases and J by 1 base. There are 15 residues in the CDR3. Germline V CDR1 and CDR2: LNHDA, SQIVND (reference sequence). The CDR3 DNA follows: TGTGCCAGTAGAATGGACAGGGCAAGCAATCAGCCCCAGCATTTT. Its translation: CASRMDRASNQPQHF.

In this sample, this clone turned up a few times. J is TRBJ1-2 and V is TRBV7-9, with D hard to call. V shed 5 bases and J shed 4 bases, with 14 bases lying between them. Germline lookup yields CDR1 SEHNR and CDR2 FQNEAQ (reference sequence). CDR3 length: 14 amino acids. The CDR3 loop is CASSPAADFYGYTF. The CDR3 nucleotides are TGTGCCAGCAGCCCCGCGGCAGACTTCTATGGCTACACCTTC.

This clone was observed a single time. CDR3 nucleotide sequence: TGTGCCAGCAGCCCAGAGGGGGGGAATGAGCAGTTCTTC. Translating gives CASSPEGGNEQFF. This chain uses TRBV13 with TRBJ2-1; maybe TRBD2 (7 bases). Germline V CDR1 and CDR2: PRHDT, FYEKMQ (reference sequence). CDR3 size: 13 residues. V was shortened by 5 bases and J by 7 bases, with 12 bases between the two germline ends.

This chain connects TRBV28 to TRBJ1-1; the match to TRBD1 covers 9 bases. Looked up from germline, CDR1 is MDHEN and CDR2 is SYDVKM. The V segment lost 2 bases and the J segment 7 bases; nucleotides outside the gene matches: 8. This CDR3 contains 15 residues. The CDR3 reads CASSLGQGLGGEAFF. The CDR3 nucleotides are TGTGCCAGCAGTTTAGGACAGGGGCTCGGTGGTGAAGCTTTCTTT.

CDR3 loop: CATSDRQGGYSPLHF. For the CDR3, the DNA is TGTGCCACCTCCGATCGACAGGGGGGATATTCACCCCTCCACTTT. This chain connects TRBV15 to TRBJ1-6; 9 nucleotides line up with TRBD1. V dropped 8 bases and J dropped 8; count of bases not matched to a gene: 10. CDR1 is LNHNV, CDR2 YYDKDF, per germline (reference sequence). The CDR3 has 15 residues.

The CDR3 DNA reads as TGTGCCAGCAGTTTATCGGGGACATATACTGAAGCTTTCTTT. Translated, it gives CASSLSGTYTEAFF. V is TRBV27 and J is TRBJ1-1; D possibly corresponds to TRBD1 (6 bases). The CDR3 contains 14 residues. Deletions cut 0 bases from V and 5 bases from J, with 10 bases between. Germline lookup yields CDR1 MNHEY and CDR2 SMNVEV (reference sequence).

The rearrangement links TRBV18 to TRBJ2-7; TRBD2 agrees at 7 bases. Germline values: CDR1 KGHSH, CDR2 LQKENI. Losses at the gene ends were 1 base for V and 3 bases for J; bases not matched to a gene: 0. The CDR3 is made up of 13 amino acids. The DNA for the CDR3 is TGTGCCAGCTCACCACAGCGGGACTACGAGCAGTACTTC. Encoded protein: CASSPQRDYEQYF. Full variable domain (missing parts from reference TRBV18 and TRBJ2-7): NAGVMQNPRHLVRRRGQEARLRCSPMKGHSHVYWYRQLPEEGLKFMVYLQKENIIDESGMPKERFSAEFPKEGPSILRIQQVVRGDSAAYFCASSPQRDYEQYFGPGTRLTVT.

The gene calls are TRBV2 and TRBJ1-2; 9 bases agree with TRBD1. The V and J ends lost 7 bases and 1 base, in that order; junction bases with no gene match: 7. The CDR3 covers 15 residues. CDR1 and CDR2 (germline): SNHLY, FYNNEI. CDR3 in DNA: TGTGCCAGCACTAAGGGACAGGGTGTTAACTATGGCTACACCTTC. As protein: CASTKGQGVNYGYTF.

The genes are TRBV29-1 and TRBJ2-7; 14 positions match TRBD2. With V trimmed by 6 bases and J by 3 bases, 10 bases remained unmatched. The CDR3 runs to 16 residues. Per germline, CDR1 SQVTM and CDR2 ANQGSEA. The CDR3 loop reads CSVAPGLAGVIYEQYF. CDR3 bases: TGCAGCGTGGCTCCGGGACTAGCGGGAGTTATCTACGAGCAGTACTTC.

This chain uses TRBV28 with TRBJ2-7, with 10 nucleotides matching TRBD1. The V gene's germline CDR1 is MDHEN and CDR2 SYDVKM. The V and J ends lost 4 bases and 1 base, in that order; junction bases with no gene match: 13. The CDR3 runs to 18 residues. Written as DNA, the CDR3 is TGTGCCAGCAGTTCACCCCCGGGACAGGGGCGGGCTTCCTACGAGCAGTACTTC. This sequence encodes CASSSPPGQGRASYEQYF.

Comment on this clone: Within the sample, other DNA sequences also encode this same CDR3. V and J are TRBV5-1 and TRBJ2-5; D gene uncertain. Germline lookup yields CDR1 SGHRS and CDR2 YFSETQ. V was cut by 0 bases and J by 2 bases, with 8 bases left in between. This CDR3 contains 14 residues. The CDR3 bases are TGCGCCAGCAGCTTGGTGTCAGGACAAGAGACCCAGTACTTC. Its protein is CASSLVSGQETQYF.